The 3 T cell receptor beta chains presented below share a single source sample, sequenced in a study of post-analysis software for immune sequencing data. Whole-study results and caveats: In patients, roughly 5 TRBV segments were more frequent than in controls, with TRBV5-6, TRBV5-1 and TRBV20-1 among them.

The antigens of these receptors remain unknown. TCR beta cDNA libraries had unique molecular identifiers. TCRdb redid the calling of the PCR reads with MiXCR, one entry per CDR3 protein. The repertoire includes almost 700,000 distinct CDR3 sequences, roughly three fifths of them detected once, and approximately 10% sits in the top ten. The specimen sequenced was blood. The receptors come from a girl aged 2 to 10 with multiple sclerosis.

This chain links TRBV20-1 with TRBJ2-3; D might be TRBD2 (7 bases). V was clipped by 0 bases and J by 2 bases, with 9 bases between them. The CDR3 covers 14 residues. The germline gives CDR1 DFQATT, CDR2 SNEGSKA (reference sequence). CDR3 sequence (DNA): TGCAGTGCTAGAGAAGCGGGACACACAGATACGCAGTATTTT. It yields the protein CSAREAGHTDTQYF.

The chain couples TRBV4-1 to TRBJ2-7, with D perhaps matching TRBD2 (6 bases). Germline V gene data show CDR1 as MGHRA and CDR2 as YSYEKL. This CDR3 has 16 amino acids. Trimming removed 0 bases from V and 2 bases from J, with 14 bases in between. Here the CDR3 reads CASSQDPAGPTYEQYF. The CDR3, as DNA: TGCGCCAGCAGCCAAGACCCAGCGGGCCCAACCTACGAGCAGTACTTC.

In DNA, the CDR3 is TGCGCCAGCAGCCCCAACGGGAGGGCTAATGAAAAACTGTTTTTT. Protein: CASSPNGRANEKLFF. This chain joins TRBV5-1 and TRBJ1-4; D unclear. Looked up from germline, CDR1 is SGHRS and CDR2 is YFSETQ. The CDR3 runs to 15 residues. The V end lost 4 bases, the J end lost 3 bases, and 13 bases lay between the germline ends.